Following are 15 T cell receptor beta chains from one sample sequenced in a study of beta chain features in type 1 diabetes. Expressed TCRB transcripts were sequenced, since all the RNA that had been isolated was reverse transcribed. TCRdb's table, derived via immunoSEQ multiplex PCR, lists solely in-frame clones and lacks some. The top ten hold roughly 0.038% of the sample, which has hundreds of thousands of clones, more than 11% seen once. The sequenced sample consisted of naive CD4+ T cells from blood. The source of these receptors is a man in his thirties or forties in good health.

The genes are TRBV4-1 and TRBJ2-4; the D gene is possibly TRBD1 (6 bases). The CDR3 runs to 16 residues. V shed 2 bases and J shed 0 bases, with 11 bases lying between them. CDR1 MGHRA and CDR2 YSYEKL come from the germline V gene. The CDR3 sequence: CASSQTGILAKNIQYF. The DNA of the CDR3 is TGCGCCAGCAGCCAAACAGGGATATTAGCCAAAAACATTCAGTACTTC.

This clone appeared a few times. V usage is TRBV5-5 and J usage is TRBJ2-7, with 8 positions matching TRBD1. J was trimmed by 5 bases and V by 4 bases; bases with no gene match: 14. The length of the CDR3 is 16 residues. The germline V gene has CDR1 SGHKS and CDR2 YYEKEE (reference sequence). The CDR3 DNA reads TGTGCCAGCAGCAACCCCTTCAGGGGGCGCGGTAACGAGCAGTACTTC. The encoded protein is CASSNPFRGRGNEQYF.

The genes are TRBV5-6 and TRBJ2-7; 9 positions agree with TRBD2. With 1 base clipped from V and 6 bases from J, the junction kept 5 bases outside the gene matches. CDR3 length equals 14 residues. Germline CDR1 and CDR2: SGHDT and YYEEEE. CDR3 in amino acids: CASSLFVAGAEQYV. CDR3 coding DNA: TGTGCCAGCAGCTTGTTTGTAGCGGGAGCCGAGCAGTACGTC.

The chain joins TRBV13 to TRBJ1-1; possibly TRBD1 for D (6 bases). Between the trimmed V and J ends, which lost 4 bases and 3 bases, there was a span of 12 bases. Germline CDR1 reads PRHDT; CDR2 reads FYEKMQ (reference sequence). The CDR3 loop spans 14 amino acids. The CDR3 bases are TGTGCCAGCAGCTCCACAGGGTATGACACTGAAGCTTTCTTT. As protein: CASSSTGYDTEAFF. The full variable domain, with the rest looked up from reference TRBV13 and TRBJ1-1, is AAGVIQSPRHLIKEKRETATLKCYPIPRHDTVYWYQQGPGQDPQFLISFYEKMQSDKGSIPDRFSAQQFSDYHSELNMSSLELGDSALYFCASSSTGYDTEAFFGQGTRLTVV.

This clone was found a few times. The sample holds other DNA sequences that translate to the same CDR3. The chain recombines TRBV9 with TRBJ1-2, with D unresolved. Germline CDR1 reads SGDLS; CDR2 reads YYNGEE. The CDR3 is made up of 15 amino acids. Trimming pared 0 bases from V and 0 bases from J, leaving 9 bases between. The chain's CDR3 is CASSVGTAANYGYTF. CDR3 sequence (DNA): TGTGCCAGCAGCGTAGGGACGGCTGCTAACTATGGCTACACCTTC.

V is TRBV12-5 and J is TRBJ2-1; TRBD2 matches 8 bases. V lost 0 bases, J lost 3 bases, and 7 bases stayed unmatched. Germline CDR1 and CDR2: LGHNT and FRNRAP. The CDR3 length is 17 residues. The CDR3 spells CASGLVQGLGGYNEQFF. The CDR3 DNA reads as TGTGCTAGTGGTTTGGTCCAGGGACTAGGAGGCTACAATGAGCAGTTCTTC.

This sequence joins TRBV5-1 and TRBJ2-3; no reliable D call. Germline CDR1 reads SGHRS; CDR2 reads YFSETQ. Between the trimmed V and J ends, which lost 4 bases and 8 bases, there was a span of 14 bases. The CDR3 is 13 amino acids. CDR3 protein: CASSLDLVGTQYF. The CDR3 nucleotides are TGCGCCAGCAGCCTTGACCTGGTGGGTACGCAGTATTTT.

This clone was seen more than once but under ten times. The chain has TRBV7-8 and TRBJ1-1; D not resolved. This CDR3 spans 12 amino acids. The germline V gene encodes CDR1 SGHVS and CDR2 FQNEAQ. V lost 2 bases to trimming and J lost 7 bases, with 8 bases between them. The DNA for the CDR3 is TGTGCCAGCAGCTTATTTTCCAGTGAAGCTTTCTTT. Protein sequence: CASSLFSSEAFF. The whole variable domain, filled in from reference TRBV7-8 and TRBJ1-1, reads GAGVSQSPRYKVAKRGQDVALRCDPISGHVSLFWYQQALGQGPEFLTYFQNEAQLDKSGLPSDRFFAERPEGSVSTLKIQRTQQEDSAVYLCASSLFSSEAFFGQGTRLTVV.

The CDR3: CASSSQGAGLRADTQYF. The CDR3 DNA follows: TGTGCCAGCTCATCCCAAGGAGCGGGGCTAAGGGCAGATACGCAGTATTTT. V and J are TRBV18 and TRBJ2-3; 7 bases agree with TRBD2. This CDR3 region has 17 residues. The V segment lost 5 bases and the J segment 4 bases; nucleotides outside the gene matches: 15. Germline V gene sequence: CDR1 KGHSH, CDR2 LQKENI.

The chain is built from TRBV11-3 and TRBJ2-1; D is perhaps TRBD1 or TRBD2 (5 bases each). CDR1 SGHNT and CDR2 YENEEA come from the germline V gene. The CDR3 is made up of 15 amino acids. V lost 0 bases and J 8 bases, leaving 14 bases between the germline ends. This CDR3 is CASSLEGRYIYEQFF. The CDR3 DNA is TGTGCCAGCAGCTTAGAGGGACGGTATATCTATGAGCAGTTCTTC.

This clone has a handful of counts. The chain couples TRBV27 to TRBJ2-7; D possibly matches TRBD1 or TRBD2 (5 bases each). CDR3 length: 13 residues. Germline values: CDR1 MNHEY, CDR2 SMNVEV (reference sequence). The V gene lost 5 bases and the J gene lost 0 bases, with 8 bases spanning the gap. CDR3 loop: CASSGTSSYEQYF. Here the CDR3 DNA reads TGTGCCAGCAGTGGGACGTCCTCCTACGAGCAGTACTTC.

The chain links TRBV11-2 to TRBJ2-7, with 9 bases identical to TRBD1. Germline-derived CDR1 and CDR2 are SGHAT and FQNNGV. The CDR3 covers 14 residues. V was clipped by 2 bases and J by 5 bases; unmatched bases: 4. CDR3 nucleotides: TGTGCCAGCAGCTTATACAGGGGGCACAACGAGCAGTACTTC. It specifies CASSLYRGHNEQYF.

V gene TRBV4-1 combines with J gene TRBJ1-2; the D is unclear. Germline loops: CDR1 MGHRA, CDR2 YSYEKL. Trimming pared 1 base from V and 4 bases from J, leaving 7 bases between. CDR3 length equals 13 residues. The CDR3 DNA follows: TGCGCCAGCAGCCAAGGGCCCCCCTATGGCTACACCTTC. Translated, it gives CASSQGPPYGYTF.

V is TRBV19 and J is TRBJ1-5; the D gene is possibly TRBD1 (6 bases). This CDR3 is built from 16 residues. CDR1 is LNHDA, CDR2 SQIVND, per germline (reference sequence). V was shortened by 7 bases and J by 4 bases, with 20 bases between the two germline ends. This chain's CDR3 is CASTARGGFGNQPQHF. The CDR3 DNA is TGTGCCAGTACCGCCAGAGGGGGATTTGGGAATCAGCCCCAGCATTTT.

This clone came up a few times. This chain uses TRBV7-6 with TRBJ2-5; 9 bases map to TRBD1. Germline V gene data show CDR1 as SGHVS and CDR2 as FNYEAQ. The CDR3 is made up of 14 amino acids. J was trimmed by 5 bases and V by 3 bases; bases with no gene match: 4. The CDR3 here is CASSLGQGWETQYF. The DNA for the CDR3 is TGTGCCAGCAGCTTGGGACAGGGATGGGAGACCCAGTACTTC. Full variable domain (rest looked up from reference TRBV7-6 and TRBJ2-5): GAGVSQSPRYKVTKRGQDVALRCDPISGHVSLYWYRQALGQGPEFLTYFNYEAQQDKSGLPNDRFSAERPEGSISTLTIQRTEQRDSAMYRCASSLGQGWETQYFGPGTRLLVL.